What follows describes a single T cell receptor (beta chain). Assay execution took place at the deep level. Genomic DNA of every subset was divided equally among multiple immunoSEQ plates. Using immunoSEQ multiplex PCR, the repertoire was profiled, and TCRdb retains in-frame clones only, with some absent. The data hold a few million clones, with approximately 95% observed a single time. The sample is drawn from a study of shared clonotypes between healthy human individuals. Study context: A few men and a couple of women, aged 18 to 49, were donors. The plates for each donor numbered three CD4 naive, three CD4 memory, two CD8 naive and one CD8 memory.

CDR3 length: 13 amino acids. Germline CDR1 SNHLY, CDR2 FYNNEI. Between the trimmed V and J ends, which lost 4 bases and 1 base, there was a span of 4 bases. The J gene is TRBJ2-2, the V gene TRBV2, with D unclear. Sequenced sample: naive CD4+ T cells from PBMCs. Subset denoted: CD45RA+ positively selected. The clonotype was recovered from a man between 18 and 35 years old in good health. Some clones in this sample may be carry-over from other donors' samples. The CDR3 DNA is TGTGCCAGCAGTGGACAGAACACCGGGGAGCTGTTTTTT. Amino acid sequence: CASSGQNTGELFF.